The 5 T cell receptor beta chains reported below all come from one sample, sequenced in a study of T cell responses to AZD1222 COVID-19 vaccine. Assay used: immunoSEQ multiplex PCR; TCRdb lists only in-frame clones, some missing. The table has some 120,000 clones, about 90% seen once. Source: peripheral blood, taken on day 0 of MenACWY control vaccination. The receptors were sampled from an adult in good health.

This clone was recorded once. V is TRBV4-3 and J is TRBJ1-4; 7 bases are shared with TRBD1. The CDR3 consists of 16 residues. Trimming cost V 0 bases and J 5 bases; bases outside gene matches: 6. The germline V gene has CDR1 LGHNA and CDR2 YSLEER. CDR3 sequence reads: CASSQEGQPINEKLFF. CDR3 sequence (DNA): TGCGCCAGCAGCCAAGAGGGACAGCCCATAAATGAAAAACTGTTTTTT.

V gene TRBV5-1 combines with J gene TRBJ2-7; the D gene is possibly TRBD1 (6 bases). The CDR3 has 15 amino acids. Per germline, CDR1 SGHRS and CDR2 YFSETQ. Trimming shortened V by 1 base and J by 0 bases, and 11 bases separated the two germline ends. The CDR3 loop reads CASSLLGASSYEQYF. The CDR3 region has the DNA TGCGCCAGCAGCTTGCTGGGGGCCTCCTCCTACGAGCAGTACTTC.

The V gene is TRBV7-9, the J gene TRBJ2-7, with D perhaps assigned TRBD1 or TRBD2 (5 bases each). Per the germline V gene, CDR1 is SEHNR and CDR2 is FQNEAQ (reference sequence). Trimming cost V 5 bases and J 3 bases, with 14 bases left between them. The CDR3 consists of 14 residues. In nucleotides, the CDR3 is TGTGCCAGCAGCCCGCCCCCAGGGAGCTACGAGCAGTACTTC. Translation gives CASSPPPGSYEQYF.

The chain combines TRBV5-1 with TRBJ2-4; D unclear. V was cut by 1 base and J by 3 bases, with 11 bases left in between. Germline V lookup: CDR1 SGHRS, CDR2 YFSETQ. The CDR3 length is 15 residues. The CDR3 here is CASSLIESGKNIQYF. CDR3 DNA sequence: TGCGCCAGCAGCTTGATCGAATCTGGCAAAAACATTCAGTACTTC. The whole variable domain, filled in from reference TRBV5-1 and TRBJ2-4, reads KAGVTQTPRYLIKTRGQQVTLSCSPISGHRSVSWYQQTPGQGLQFLFEYFSETQRNKGNFPGRFSGRQFSNSRSEMNVSTLELGDSALYLCASSLIESGKNIQYFGAGTRLSVL.

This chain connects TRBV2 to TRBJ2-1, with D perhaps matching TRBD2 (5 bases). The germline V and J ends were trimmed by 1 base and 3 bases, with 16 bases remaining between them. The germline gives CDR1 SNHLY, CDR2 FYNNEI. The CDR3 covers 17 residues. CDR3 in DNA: TGTGCCAGCAGTGAAGTTCGAGGGTCAGAGAACTACAATGAGCAGTTCTTC. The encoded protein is CASSEVRGSENYNEQFF.